Listed here is a single T cell receptor beta chain. This sample stems from a study of blood T cell repertoires in COVID-19. Study-wide context: The study drew acute and convalescent COVID-19 samples from the United States, Italy and Spain. Sample material is recorded as cDNA or gDNA derived from T cells, B-cell-depleted T cells, or PBMCs.

V was pared by 7 bases and J by 5 bases, with 9 bases of the junction left unmatched. Looked up from germline, CDR1 is LGHNT and CDR2 is FRNRAP. The CDR3 spans 15 residues. Per the original methods: Amplification of reference gene primers was used by the study to estimate nucleated cell counts. The protocol was immunoSEQ multiplex PCR, while the TCRdb copy is restricted to in-frame clones and leaves out a portion. V and J calls and clone size follow that table, whereas D and trimming were derived from the DNA. The table lists 25,000 to 40,000 clones, 70% to 90% of them singletons. This chain uses TRBV12-5 with TRBJ2-5; 11 positions agree with TRBD1. The sequenced material came from peripheral blood. The receptor comes from a man aged 65 to 85 with active COVID-19. CDR3 sequence (DNA): TGTGCTAGTGCCCTGGACAGGGGGCGTGTGGAGACCCAGTACTTC. It is translated as CASALDRGRVETQYF.